This entry is about one T cell receptor (beta chain). Its antigen is not identified. While the first cohort had 600 to 800 subjects, the donors belonged to the separate validation cohort of 100 to 150 subjects. The record originates from a study of cytomegalovirus exposure and HLA in healthy donors. Study as a whole: A subsequent analysis reported that the roughly 130 validation repertoires were produced on the same platform that had also been used for the 500 to 700 first-cohort repertoires.

The protocol was immunoSEQ multiplex PCR, while the TCRdb copy is restricted to in-frame clones and leaves out a portion. The sample consists of fewer than 200,000 clones, more than 75% of them appearing once. Between the trimmed V and J ends, which lost 1 base and 6 bases, there was a span of 4 bases. This CDR3 comprises 11 residues. Germline CDR1 DFQATT, CDR2 SNEGSKA (reference sequence). Overall study findings and caveats: High specificity and sensitivity for cytomegalovirus status were reported for the classifier. The study put 150 to 200 TCR beta chains on its list as cytomegalovirus-associated.

Material: PBMCs. The TCR sequence derives from a man younger than 35 in good health and CMV-seropositive. V is TRBV20-1 and J is TRBJ2-4; no definite D call. CDR3 nucleotide sequence: TGCAGTGCTAGAGGAGGAAACATTCAGTACTTC. Amino acids: CSARGGNIQYF.